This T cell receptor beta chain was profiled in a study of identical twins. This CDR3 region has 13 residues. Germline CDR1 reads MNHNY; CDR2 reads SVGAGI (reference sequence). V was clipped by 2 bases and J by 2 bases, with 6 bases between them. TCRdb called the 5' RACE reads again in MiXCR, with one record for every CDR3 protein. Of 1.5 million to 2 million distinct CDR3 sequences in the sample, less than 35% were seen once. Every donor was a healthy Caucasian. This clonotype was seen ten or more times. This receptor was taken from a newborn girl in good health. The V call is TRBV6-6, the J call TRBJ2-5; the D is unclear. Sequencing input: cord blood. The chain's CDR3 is CASSYAGQETQYF. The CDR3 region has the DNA TGTGCCAGCAGTTACGCCGGTCAAGAGACCCAGTACTTC.